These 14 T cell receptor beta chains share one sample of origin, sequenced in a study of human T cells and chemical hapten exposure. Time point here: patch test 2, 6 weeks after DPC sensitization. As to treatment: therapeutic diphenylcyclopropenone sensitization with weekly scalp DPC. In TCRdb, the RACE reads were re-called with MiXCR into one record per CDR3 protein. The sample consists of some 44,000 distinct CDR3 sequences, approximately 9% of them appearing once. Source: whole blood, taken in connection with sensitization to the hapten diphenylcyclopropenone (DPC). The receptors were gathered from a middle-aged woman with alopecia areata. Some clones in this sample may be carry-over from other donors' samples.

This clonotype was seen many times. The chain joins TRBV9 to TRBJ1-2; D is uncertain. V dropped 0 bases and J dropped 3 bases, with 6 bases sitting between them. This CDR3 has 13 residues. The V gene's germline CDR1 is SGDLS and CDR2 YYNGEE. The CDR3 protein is CASSVDVDYGYTF. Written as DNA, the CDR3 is TGTGCCAGCAGCGTAGATGTGGACTATGGCTACACCTTC.

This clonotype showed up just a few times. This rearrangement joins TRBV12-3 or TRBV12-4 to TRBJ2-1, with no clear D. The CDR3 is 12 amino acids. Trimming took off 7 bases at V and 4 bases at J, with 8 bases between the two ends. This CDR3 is CASKGPYNEQFF. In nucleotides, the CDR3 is TGTGCCAGCAAGGGCCCGTACAATGAGCAGTTCTTC.

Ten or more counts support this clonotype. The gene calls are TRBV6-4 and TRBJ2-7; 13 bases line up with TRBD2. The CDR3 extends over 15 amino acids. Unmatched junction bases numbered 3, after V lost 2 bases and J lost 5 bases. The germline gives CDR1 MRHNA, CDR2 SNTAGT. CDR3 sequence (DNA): TGTGCCAGCAGTGACACCGGGACTAGCGGGGACGAGCAGTACTTC. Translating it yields CASSDTGTSGDEQYF.

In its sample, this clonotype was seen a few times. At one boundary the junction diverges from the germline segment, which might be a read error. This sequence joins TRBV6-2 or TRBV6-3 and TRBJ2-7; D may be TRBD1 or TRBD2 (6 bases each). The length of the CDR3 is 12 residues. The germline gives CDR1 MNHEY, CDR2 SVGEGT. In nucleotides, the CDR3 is TGCACCACAGGCCGGGGGCGCGACGAGCAGTACTTC. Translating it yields CTTGRGRDEQYF.

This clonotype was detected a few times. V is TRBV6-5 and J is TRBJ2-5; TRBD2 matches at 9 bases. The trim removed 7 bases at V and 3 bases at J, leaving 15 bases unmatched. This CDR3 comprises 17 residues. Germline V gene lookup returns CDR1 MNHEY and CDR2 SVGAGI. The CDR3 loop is CASNGASGAVGEETQYF. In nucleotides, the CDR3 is TGTGCCAGCAACGGAGCTAGCGGGGCGGTTGGGGAAGAGACCCAGTACTTC.

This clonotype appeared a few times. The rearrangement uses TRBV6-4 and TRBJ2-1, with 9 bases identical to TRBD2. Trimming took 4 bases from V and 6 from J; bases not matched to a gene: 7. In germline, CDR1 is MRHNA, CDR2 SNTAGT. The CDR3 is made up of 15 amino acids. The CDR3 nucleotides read TGTGCCAGCAGTGTGTTAGCGGGGGCCCGCAATGAGCAGTTCTTC. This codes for CASSVLAGARNEQFF.

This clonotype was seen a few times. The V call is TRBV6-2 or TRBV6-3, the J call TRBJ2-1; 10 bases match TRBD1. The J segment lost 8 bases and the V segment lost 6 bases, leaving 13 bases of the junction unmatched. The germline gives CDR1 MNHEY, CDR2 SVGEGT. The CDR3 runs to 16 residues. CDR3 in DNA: TGTGCCAGCAGCAATCTCCCGGGACAGGGGATAGATGAGCAGTTCTTC. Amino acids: CASSNLPGQGIDEQFF.

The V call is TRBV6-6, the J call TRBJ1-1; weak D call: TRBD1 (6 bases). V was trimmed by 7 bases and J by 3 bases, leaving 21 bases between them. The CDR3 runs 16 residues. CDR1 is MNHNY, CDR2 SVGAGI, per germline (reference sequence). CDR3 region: CASTAGHPREYTEAFF. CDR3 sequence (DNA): TGTGCCAGCACCGCGGGACACCCCAGGGAGTACACTGAAGCTTTCTTT.

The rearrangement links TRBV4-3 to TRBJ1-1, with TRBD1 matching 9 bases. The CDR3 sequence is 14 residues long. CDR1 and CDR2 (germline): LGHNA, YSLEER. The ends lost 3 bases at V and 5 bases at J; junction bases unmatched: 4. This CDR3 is CASSHGTGRTEAFF. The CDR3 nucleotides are TGCGCCAGCAGCCACGGGACAGGGCGAACTGAAGCTTTCTTT.

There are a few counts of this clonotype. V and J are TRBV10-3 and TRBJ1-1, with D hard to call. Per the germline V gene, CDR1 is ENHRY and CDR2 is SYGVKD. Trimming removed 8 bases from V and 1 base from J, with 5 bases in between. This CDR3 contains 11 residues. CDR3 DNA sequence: TGTGCCATCGGGGAGAACACTGAAGCTTTCTTT. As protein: CAIGENTEAFF.

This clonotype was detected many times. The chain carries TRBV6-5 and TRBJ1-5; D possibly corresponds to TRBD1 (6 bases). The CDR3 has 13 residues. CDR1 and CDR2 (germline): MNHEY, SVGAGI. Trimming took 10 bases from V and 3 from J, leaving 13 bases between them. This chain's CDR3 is CAIAQGYNQPQHF. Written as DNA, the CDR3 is TGTGCCATCGCACAGGGTTACAATCAGCCCCAGCATTTT.

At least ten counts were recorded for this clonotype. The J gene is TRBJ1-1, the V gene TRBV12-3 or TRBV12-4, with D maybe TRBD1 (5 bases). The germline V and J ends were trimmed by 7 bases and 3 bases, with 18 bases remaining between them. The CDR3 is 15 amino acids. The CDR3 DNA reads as TGTGCCAGCATCCCGGGGGGACTTAGGGACACTGAAGCTTTCTTT. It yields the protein CASIPGGLRDTEAFF.

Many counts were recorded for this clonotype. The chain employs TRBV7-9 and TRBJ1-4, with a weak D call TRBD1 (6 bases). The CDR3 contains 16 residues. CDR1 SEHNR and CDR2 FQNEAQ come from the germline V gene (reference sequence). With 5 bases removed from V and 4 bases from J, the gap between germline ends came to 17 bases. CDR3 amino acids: CASSLGGLSGNEKLFF. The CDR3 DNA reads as TGTGCCAGCAGCCTTGGGGGGCTCTCGGGTAATGAAAAACTGTTTTTT. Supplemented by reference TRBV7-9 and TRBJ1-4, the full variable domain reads DTGVSQNPRHKITKRGQNVTFRCDPISEHNRLYWYRQTLGQGPEFLTYFQNEAQLEKSRLLSDRFSAERPKGSFSTLEIQRTEQGDSAMYLCASSLGGLSGNEKLFFGSGTQLSVL.

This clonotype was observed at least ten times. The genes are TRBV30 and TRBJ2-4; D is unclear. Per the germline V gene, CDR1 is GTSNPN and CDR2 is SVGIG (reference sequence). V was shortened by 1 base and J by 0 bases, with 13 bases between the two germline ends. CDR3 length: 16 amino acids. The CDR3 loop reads CAWSERAILAKNIQYF. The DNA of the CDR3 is TGTGCCTGGAGTGAAAGGGCGATACTAGCCAAAAACATTCAGTACTTC.